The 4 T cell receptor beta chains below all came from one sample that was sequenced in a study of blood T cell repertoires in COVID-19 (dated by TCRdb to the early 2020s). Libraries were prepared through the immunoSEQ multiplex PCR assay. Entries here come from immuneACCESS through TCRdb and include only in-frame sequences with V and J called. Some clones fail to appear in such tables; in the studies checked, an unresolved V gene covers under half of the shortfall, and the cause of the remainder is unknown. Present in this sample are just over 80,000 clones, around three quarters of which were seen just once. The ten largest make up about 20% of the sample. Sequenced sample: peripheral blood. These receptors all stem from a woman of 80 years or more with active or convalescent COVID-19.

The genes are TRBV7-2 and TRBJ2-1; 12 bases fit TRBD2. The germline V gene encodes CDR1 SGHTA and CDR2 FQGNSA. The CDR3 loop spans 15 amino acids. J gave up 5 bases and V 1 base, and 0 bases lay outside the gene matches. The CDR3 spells CASSLGTSGDNEQFF. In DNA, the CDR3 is TGTGCCAGCAGCTTAGGGACTAGCGGGGACAATGAGCAGTTCTTC.

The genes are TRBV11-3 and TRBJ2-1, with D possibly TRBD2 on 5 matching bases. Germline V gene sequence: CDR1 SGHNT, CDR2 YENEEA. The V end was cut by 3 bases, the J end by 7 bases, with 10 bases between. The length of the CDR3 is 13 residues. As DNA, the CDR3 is TGTGCCAGCAGCTTCGGGGTCGGGAATGAGCAGTTCTTC. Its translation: CASSFGVGNEQFF.

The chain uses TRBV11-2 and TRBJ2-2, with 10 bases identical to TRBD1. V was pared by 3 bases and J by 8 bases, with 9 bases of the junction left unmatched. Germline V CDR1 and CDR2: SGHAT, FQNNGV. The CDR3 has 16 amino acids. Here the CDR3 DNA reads TGTGCCAGCAGCTTCAGGGACAGGGGTCTAGAAGGGGAGCTGTTTTTT. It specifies CASSFRDRGLEGELFF.

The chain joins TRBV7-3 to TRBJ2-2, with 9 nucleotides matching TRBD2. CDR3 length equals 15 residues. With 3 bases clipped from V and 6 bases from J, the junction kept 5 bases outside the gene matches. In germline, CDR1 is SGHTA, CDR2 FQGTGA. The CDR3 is CASSLLGGGAGELFF. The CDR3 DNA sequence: TGTGCCAGCAGCTTGCTCGGCGGGGGGGCCGGGGAGCTGTTTTTT.